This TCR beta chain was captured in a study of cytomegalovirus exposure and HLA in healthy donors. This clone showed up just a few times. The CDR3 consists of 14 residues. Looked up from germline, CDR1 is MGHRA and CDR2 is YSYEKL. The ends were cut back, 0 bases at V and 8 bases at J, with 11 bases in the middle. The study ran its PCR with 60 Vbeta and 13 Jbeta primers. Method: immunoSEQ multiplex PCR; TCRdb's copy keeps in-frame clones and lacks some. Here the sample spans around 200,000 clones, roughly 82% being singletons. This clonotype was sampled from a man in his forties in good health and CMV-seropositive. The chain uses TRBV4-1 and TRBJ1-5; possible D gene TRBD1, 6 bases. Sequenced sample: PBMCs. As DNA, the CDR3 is TGCGCCAGCAGCCAAGACTGGGCAGGGGAGCCCCAGCATTTT. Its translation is CASSQDWAGEPQHF.